The next 2 T cell receptor beta chains were all read from a single sample in a study of cytomegalovirus exposure and HLA in healthy donors. This PCR relied on a set of 60 Vbeta primers and 13 Jbeta primers. Assay: immunoSEQ multiplex PCR; the TCRdb copy retains only in-frame clones and omits some. The sample holds 150,000 to 200,000 clones; approximately 86% are singletons and the top ten take approximately 2%. The sample taken for sequencing was PBMCs. These receptors originate from a woman younger than 35 in good health and CMV-seronegative.

This clone was seen a single time. This rearrangement joins TRBV7-8 to TRBJ2-2, with D uncertain. The CDR3 contains 14 residues. Germline V gene sequence: CDR1 SGHVS, CDR2 FQNEAQ. V lost 3 bases to trimming and J lost 4 bases, with 9 bases between them. The CDR3 loop reads CASSLKQSTGELFF. The CDR3, as DNA: TGTGCCAGCAGCTTGAAACAGAGCACCGGGGAGCTGTTTTTT.

V gene TRBV11-2 combines with J gene TRBJ2-1; 7 bases line up with TRBD2. CDR1 is SGHAT and CDR2 is FQNNGV in the germline V gene. CDR3 length equals 15 residues. J gave up 6 bases and V 1 base, and 6 bases lay outside the gene matches. CDR3 sequence (DNA): TGTGCCAGCAGCTTAGTAGGCGGGAGACCCAATGAGCAGTTCTTC. Amino acids: CASSLVGGRPNEQFF.